This TCR beta chain was sequenced during a study of identical twins (dated by TCRdb to between 2015 and 2016). Study-level background: To test whether fetal clonotypes persist, this study deep-sequenced TCR alpha and beta repertoires from monozygotic twins, from unrelated adults of various ages, and from cord blood. To rule out contamination, replicate twin experiments were performed at different times with different library preparation protocols. Results the study describes overall, beyond this receptor: Compared with coincidental sharing between unrelated individuals, out-of-frame TCR alpha sequences shared between twins showed an excess of sequences with low generation probability. Because the same donors could not be followed over many years, the conclusions depended on cross-sectional statistical analysis. In monozygotic twins, out-of-frame TCR alpha sharing was systematically underestimated by recombination models, although the models agreed with sharing between unrelated individuals. Excess twin sharing in beta out-of-frame sequences was weaker because fewer shared sequences lowered the signal-to-noise ratio. Zero-insertion analyses could be partly confounded by invariant T cells such as MAIT and iNKT, although diverse VJ usage argued against such confounding for most clonotypes. Abundant cord blood beta clonotypes had fewer insertions, young adult naive repertoires showed a similar but weaker trend, and memory repertoires showed no such trend.

This clonotype occurred a few times. It lacks a known antigen. No clone much larger than this one lies a single base away; base qualities are absent. Libraries were built with 5' RACE. Sequencing relied on an Illumina HiSeq 2000. A universal primer binding site was added through template switching, and the final cDNA carried a unique molecular identifier so that TCR cDNA molecules could be counted accurately. Specific primers in the conserved constant-segment region were used to synthesize first-strand cDNA for TCR alpha and beta chains. To control for contamination, every cDNA library carried two barcodes: a SMART-Mk sample barcode plus Illumina barcodes. TruSeq adapter sequences along with Illumina sample barcodes were introduced in two successive PCR steps. The Illumina HiSeq platform was used with custom primers to sequence TCR alpha and beta cDNA libraries. Per the authors' processing: Unique molecular identifiers were extracted from raw reads with MiGEC, and CDR3 positions were determined with MiXCR. For each individual, recombination models were inferred using an EM algorithm with the repgenHMM and IGoR tools. Shared clonotype analysis was performed with the tcR package in R, normalizing sharing by the product of cloneset sizes. To study raw recombination free of thymic and clonal selection effects, out-of-frame nonproductive sequences were analyzed. TCRdb passed the public sequencing reads through fastp at Q25 and MiXCR, retaining productive beta sequences. Each CDR3 protein gets just one entry, which takes the most common genes and DNA from the rows behind it. The V and J calls, along with clone size, are taken from TCRdb and not from the paper's own processing. The sample table records about 530,000 distinct CDR3 sequences; approximately 20% of these occur just once. Of the sample, 0.48% falls within the top ten clones.

Spanning cysteine to phenylalanine, the CDR3 consists of 14 amino acids. Only the CDR3 part of the read is kept: 42 bases, read in frame from the first base. From the germline V gene, CDR1 is KGHDR and CDR2 is SFDVKD. V is reduced by 3 bases and J by 6 bases, leaving a spacing of 11 bases between them. Every donor in the study was a healthy Caucasian. Three pairs of female monozygotic twins, all aged 18 to 29 years, were included in the twin cohort. Positive isolation kits from Invitrogen were used to isolate the CD4+ and CD8+ T cell populations. This sample also belongs to another study, concerning yellow fever vaccine responses in identical twins. According to the second study: According to the authors, the vaccine-induced T cell response in identical twins seemed to be partly convergent and partly specific to each individual. Focusing on identical twins, the study followed the T cell clones that responded to the vaccine, and did so with precision.

Sequencing was done on a sample of CD4+ T cells sorted from blood. Recombination joined TRBV24-1 with TRBJ1-5; perhaps TRBD1 is the D gene, with 6 bases matching. The source of this sequence is a woman between 18 and 30 years old in good health. The bases read TGTGCCACCAGTGATCTGGGGGCTGGTCAGCCCCAGCATTTT. This translates into CATSDLGAGQPQHF.